This T cell receptor (beta chain) was profiled in a study of identifying expanded T cells in peripheral blood. With regard to this clone: The antigen is unknown.

Sequenced by immunoSEQ multiplex PCR; TCRdb stores in-frame clones only, minus some. Of around 81,000 clones listed, 80% to 90% are singletons. Broader study findings: Across healthy donors, higher total template counts meant significantly greater roughly 2-week count variance. Differentially abundant clones: 0.95 to 1.5 between replicates, 16.4 at approximately two weeks, over 18 at four.

CDR3 length equals 17 residues. The J segment lost 1 base and the V segment lost 4 bases, leaving 11 bases of the junction unmatched. CDR1 is SGHDN and CDR2 is FVKESK in the germline V gene. Collection occurred without any documented infections or immune events in donors. The chain has TRBV14 and TRBJ1-2; 8 bases fit TRBD1. Sequencing was done on a sample of blood. This receptor was identified in a person aged 18 to 75 in good health. In DNA, the CDR3 is TGTGCCAGCAGCCCAGAGGGGGCCAGGGGGCGTAACTATGGCTACACCTTC. Translation: CASSPEGARGRNYGYTF.